The T cell receptor beta chain under discussion was sequenced for a study of T cell responses to AZD1222 COVID-19 vaccine. Study as a whole: Analyses pooled second doses at about 4 or about 12 weeks.

The CDR3 extends over 16 amino acids. Trimming stripped 5 bases from V and 5 bases from J, with 19 bases between. Germline assignment: CDR1 LNHDA and CDR2 SQIVND (reference sequence). Libraries were prepared by immunoSEQ multiplex PCR; TCRdb keeps only in-frame clonotypes and omits some of them. The sample lists nearly 100,000 clones, about 88% occurring once. This chain joins TRBV19 and TRBJ1-5; the D is unclear. The material was peripheral blood, obtained on day 0 of AZD1222 vaccination. This TCR came from an adult in good health. In DNA, the CDR3 is TGTGCCAGTAGTCCGAGAGCCGGCGGAAGTCATCAGCCCCAGCATTTT. As protein: CASSPRAGGSHQPQHF.